The clone carrying this T cell receptor (beta chain) was counted a single time. What it binds is unknown. The CDR3 extends over 13 amino acids. V trimming: 8 bases; J trimming: 2 bases; junction bases outside the gene matches: 5. Germline V gene lookup returns CDR1 SNHLY and CDR2 FYNNEI. The data stem from a study of OX40 agonist ivuxolimab in advanced cancers. For the study at large: People who had prior anti-PD-1, anti-PD-L1 or anti-CTLA-4 therapy could take part, and under 45% had some. Findings of the study overall: Both blood CD4+ and CD8+ T cells showed clonal growth by week 6 at 0.1 to 3.0 mg/kg. Nonresponders included some who also had low normalized T-cell clonal expansion.

Profiling relied on immunoSEQ multiplex PCR, and the TCRdb table lists in-frame clones only, not all of them. Of tens of thousands of clones in the sample, 79% were seen once. The sample consisted of CD4+ or CD8+ T cells sorted from blood, taken in a trial of the OX40 agonist ivuxolimab. The receptor comes from an adult with an advanced solid tumor such as melanoma, head and neck, liver or kidney cancer. The rearrangement uses TRBV2 and TRBJ2-5; 7 nucleotides agree with TRBD1. The CDR3: CASPGRGQETQYF. CDR3 coding DNA: TGTGCCAGCCCGGGCAGGGGGCAAGAGACCCAGTACTTC.